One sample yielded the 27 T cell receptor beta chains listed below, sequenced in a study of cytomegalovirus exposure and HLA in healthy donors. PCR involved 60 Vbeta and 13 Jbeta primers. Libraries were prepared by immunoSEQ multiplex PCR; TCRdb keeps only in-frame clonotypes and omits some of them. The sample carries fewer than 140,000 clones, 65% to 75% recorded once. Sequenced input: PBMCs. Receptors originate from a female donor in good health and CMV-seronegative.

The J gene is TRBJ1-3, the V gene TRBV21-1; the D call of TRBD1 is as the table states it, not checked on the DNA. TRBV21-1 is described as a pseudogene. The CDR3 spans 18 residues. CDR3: CASSKGVTGANSGNTIYF. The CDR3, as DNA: TGTGCCAGCAGCAAAGGGGTGACAGGGGCGAACTCTGGAAACACCATATATTTT.

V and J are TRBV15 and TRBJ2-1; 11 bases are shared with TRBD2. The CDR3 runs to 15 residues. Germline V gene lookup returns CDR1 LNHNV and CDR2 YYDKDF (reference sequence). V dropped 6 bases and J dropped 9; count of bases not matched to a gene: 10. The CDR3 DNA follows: TGTGCCACCAGTTCTAGCGGGAGGTCCTCCAGTGAGCAGTTCTTC. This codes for CATSSSGRSSSEQFF. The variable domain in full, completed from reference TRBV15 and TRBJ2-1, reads DAMVIQNPRYQVTQFGKPVTLSCSQTLNHNVMYWYQQKSSQAPKLLFHYYDKDFNNEADTPDNFQSRRPNTSFCFLDIRSPGLGDTAMYLCATSSSGRSSSEQFFGPGTRLTVL.

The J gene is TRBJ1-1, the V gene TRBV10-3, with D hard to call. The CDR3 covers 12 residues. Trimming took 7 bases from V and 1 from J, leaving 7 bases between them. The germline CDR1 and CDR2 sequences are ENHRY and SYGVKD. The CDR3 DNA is TGTGCCATCACCACCGGGAACACTGAAGCTTTCTTT. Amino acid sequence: CAITTGNTEAFF.

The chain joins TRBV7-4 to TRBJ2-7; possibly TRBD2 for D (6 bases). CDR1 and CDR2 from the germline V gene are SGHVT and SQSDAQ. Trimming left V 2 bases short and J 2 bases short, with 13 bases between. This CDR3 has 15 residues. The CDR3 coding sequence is TGTGCCAGCAGCTTAAGCCGGGACTTGCCCTACGAGCAGTACTTC. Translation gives CASSLSRDLPYEQYF.

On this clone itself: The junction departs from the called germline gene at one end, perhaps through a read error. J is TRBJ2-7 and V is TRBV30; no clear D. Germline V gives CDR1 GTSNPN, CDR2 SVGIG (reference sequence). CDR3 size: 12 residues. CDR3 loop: CARSVGQYEQYF. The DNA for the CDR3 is TGTGCCCGGAGTGTTGGGCAGTACGAGCAGTACTTC.

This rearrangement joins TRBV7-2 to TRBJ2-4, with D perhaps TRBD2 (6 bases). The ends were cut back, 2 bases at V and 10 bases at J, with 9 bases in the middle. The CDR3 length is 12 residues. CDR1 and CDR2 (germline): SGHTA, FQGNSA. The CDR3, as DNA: TGTGCCAGCAGCTTAAGTGCGGGAATTCAGTACTTC. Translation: CASSLSAGIQYF.

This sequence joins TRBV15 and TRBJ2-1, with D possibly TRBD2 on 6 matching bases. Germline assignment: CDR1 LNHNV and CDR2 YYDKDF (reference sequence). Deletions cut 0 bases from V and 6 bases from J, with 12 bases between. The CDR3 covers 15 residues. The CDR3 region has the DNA TGTGCCACCAGCAGAGAGTCGGGAGTTCGCAATGAGCAGTTCTTC. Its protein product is CATSRESGVRNEQFF.

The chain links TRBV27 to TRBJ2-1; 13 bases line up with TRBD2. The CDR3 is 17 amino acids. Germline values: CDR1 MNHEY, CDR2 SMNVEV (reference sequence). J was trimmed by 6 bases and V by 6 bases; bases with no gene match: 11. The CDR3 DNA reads TGTGCCAGCAGCCAAGGACTAGCGGGAGACCCTGGCAATGAGCAGTTCTTC. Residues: CASSQGLAGDPGNEQFF.

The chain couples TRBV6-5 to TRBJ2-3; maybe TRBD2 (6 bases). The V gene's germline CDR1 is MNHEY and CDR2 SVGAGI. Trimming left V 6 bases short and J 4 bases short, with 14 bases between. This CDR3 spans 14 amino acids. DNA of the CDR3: TGTGCCAGCAGCCTCGGGGGACTCTCAGATACGCAGTATTTT. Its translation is CASSLGGLSDTQYF.

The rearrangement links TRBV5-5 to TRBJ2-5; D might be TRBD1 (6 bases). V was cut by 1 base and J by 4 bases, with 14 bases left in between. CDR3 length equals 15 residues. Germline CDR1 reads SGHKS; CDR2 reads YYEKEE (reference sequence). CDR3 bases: TGTGCCAGCAGCTTGCCCGCCAGGGGACCAGAGACCCAGTACTTC. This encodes CASSLPARGPETQYF.

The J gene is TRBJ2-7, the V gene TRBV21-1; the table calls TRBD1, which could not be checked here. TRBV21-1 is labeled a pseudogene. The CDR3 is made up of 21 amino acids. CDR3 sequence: CASSSHLKGQGAISAWYEQYF. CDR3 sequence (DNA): TGTGCCAGCAGCAGCCATCTTAAGGGACAGGGGGCGATAAGCGCTTGGTACGAGCAGTACTTC.

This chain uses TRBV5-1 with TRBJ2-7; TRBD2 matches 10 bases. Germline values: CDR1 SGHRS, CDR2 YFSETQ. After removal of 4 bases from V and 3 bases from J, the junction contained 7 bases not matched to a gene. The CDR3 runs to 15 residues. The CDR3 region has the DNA TGCGCCAGCAGCCCGGCTAGCGGGAGCTTCTACGAGCAGTACTTC. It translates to CASSPASGSFYEQYF. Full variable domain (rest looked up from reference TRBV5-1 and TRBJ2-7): KAGVTQTPRYLIKTRGQQVTLSCSPISGHRSVSWYQQTPGQGLQFLFEYFSETQRNKGNFPGRFSGRQFSNSRSEMNVSTLELGDSALYLCASSPASGSFYEQYFGPGTRLTVT.

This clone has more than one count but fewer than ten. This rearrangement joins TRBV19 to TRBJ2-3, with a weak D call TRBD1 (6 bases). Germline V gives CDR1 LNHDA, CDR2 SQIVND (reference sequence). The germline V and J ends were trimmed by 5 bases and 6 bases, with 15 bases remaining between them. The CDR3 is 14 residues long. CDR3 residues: CASSPLGGWDTQYF. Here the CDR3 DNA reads TGTGCCAGTAGTCCCCTAGGGGGATGGGATACGCAGTATTTT.

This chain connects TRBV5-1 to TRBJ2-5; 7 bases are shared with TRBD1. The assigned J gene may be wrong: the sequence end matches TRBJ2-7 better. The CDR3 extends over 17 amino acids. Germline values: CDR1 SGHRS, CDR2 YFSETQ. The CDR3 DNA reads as TGCGCCAGCAGCCTCGGACAGGCCCTCATGAGGTCCTACGAGCAGTACTTC. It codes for CASSLGQALMRSYEQYF.

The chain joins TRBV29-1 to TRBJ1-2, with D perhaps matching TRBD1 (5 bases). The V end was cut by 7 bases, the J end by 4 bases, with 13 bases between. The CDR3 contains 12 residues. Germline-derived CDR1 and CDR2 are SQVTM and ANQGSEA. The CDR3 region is CSGYGGPYGYTF. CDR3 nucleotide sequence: TGCAGCGGCTACGGGGGTCCCTATGGCTACACCTTC.

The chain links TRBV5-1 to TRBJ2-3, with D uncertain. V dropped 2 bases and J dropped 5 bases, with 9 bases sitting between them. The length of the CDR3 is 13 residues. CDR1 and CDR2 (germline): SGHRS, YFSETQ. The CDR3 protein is CASSFTGGDTQYF. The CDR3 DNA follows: TGCGCCAGCAGCTTTACGGGTGGAGATACGCAGTATTTT.

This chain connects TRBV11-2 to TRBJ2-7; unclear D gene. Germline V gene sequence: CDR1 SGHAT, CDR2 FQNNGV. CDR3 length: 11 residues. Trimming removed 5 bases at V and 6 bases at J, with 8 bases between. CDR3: CASSRSIEQYF. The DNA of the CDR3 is TGTGCCAGCAGCCGAAGCATCGAGCAGTACTTC.

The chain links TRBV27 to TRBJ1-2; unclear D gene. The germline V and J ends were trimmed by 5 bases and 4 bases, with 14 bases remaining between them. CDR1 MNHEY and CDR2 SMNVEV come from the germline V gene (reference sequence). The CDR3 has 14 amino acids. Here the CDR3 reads CASSPTVAPYGYTF. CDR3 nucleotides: TGTGCCAGCAGTCCCACCGTGGCCCCCTATGGCTACACCTTC.

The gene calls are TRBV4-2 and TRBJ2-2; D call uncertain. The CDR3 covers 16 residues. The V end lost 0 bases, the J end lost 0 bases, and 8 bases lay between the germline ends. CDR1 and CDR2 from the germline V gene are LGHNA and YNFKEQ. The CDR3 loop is CASSQEIAPNTGELFF. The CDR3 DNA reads TGTGCCAGCAGCCAAGAGATAGCTCCGAACACCGGGGAGCTGTTTTTT.

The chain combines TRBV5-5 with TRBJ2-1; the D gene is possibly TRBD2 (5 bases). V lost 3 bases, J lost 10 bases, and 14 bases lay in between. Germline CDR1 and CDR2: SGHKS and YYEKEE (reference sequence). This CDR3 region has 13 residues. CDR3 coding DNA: TGTGCCAGCAGCTCCCGGCCTGAGCGGGAGCAGTTCTTC. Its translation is CASSSRPEREQFF. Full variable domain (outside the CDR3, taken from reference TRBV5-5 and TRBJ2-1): DAGVTQSPTHLIKTRGQQVTLRCSPISGHKSVSWYQQVLGQGPQFIFQYYEKEERGRGNFPDRFSARQFPNYSSELNVNALLLGDSALYLCASSSRPEREQFFGPGTRLTVL.

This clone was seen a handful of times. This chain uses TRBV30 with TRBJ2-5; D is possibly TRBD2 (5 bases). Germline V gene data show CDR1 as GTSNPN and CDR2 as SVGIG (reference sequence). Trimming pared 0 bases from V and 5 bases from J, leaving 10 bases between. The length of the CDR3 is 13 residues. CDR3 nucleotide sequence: TGTGCCTGGAGTGTGGGTTTAGCGGAGACCCAGTACTTC. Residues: CAWSVGLAETQYF.

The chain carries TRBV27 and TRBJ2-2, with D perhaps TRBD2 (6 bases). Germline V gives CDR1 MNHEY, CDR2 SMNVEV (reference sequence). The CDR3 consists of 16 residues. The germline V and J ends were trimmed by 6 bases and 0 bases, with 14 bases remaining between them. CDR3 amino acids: CASSLTGGANTGELFF. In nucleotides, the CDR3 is TGTGCCAGCAGCCTCACGGGCGGGGCGAACACCGGGGAGCTGTTTTTT.

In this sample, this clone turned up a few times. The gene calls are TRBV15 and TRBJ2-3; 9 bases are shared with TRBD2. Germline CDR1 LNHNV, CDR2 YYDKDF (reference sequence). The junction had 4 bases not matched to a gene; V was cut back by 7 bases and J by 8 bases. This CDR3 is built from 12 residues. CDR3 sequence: CATTGTSLTQYF. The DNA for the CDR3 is TGTGCCACCACTGGGACTAGCCTTACGCAGTATTTT. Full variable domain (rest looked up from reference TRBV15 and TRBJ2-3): DAMVIQNPRYQVTQFGKPVTLSCSQTLNHNVMYWYQQKSSQAPKLLFHYYDKDFNNEADTPDNFQSRRPNTSFCFLDIRSPGLGDTAMYLCATTGTSLTQYFGPGTRLTVL.

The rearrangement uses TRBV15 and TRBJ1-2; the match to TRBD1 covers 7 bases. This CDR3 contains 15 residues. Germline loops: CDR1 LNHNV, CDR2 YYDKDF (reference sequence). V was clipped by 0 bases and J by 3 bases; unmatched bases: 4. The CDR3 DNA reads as TGTGCCACCAGCAGAGATGAGGGGGCACACTATGGCTACACCTTC. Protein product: CATSRDEGAHYGYTF.

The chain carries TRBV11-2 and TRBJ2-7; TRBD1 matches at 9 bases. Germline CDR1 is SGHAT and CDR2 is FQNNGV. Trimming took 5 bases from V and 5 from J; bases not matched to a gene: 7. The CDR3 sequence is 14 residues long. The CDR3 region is CASSPLRDRDEQYF. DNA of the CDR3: TGTGCCAGCAGCCCACTCCGGGACAGGGACGAGCAGTACTTC. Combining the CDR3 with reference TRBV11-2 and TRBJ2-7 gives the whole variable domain EAGVAQSPRYKIIEKRQSVAFWCNPISGHATLYWYQQILGQGPKLLIQFQNNGVVDDSQLPKDRFSAERLKGVDSTLKIQPAKLEDSAVYLCASSPLRDRDEQYFGPGTRLTVT.

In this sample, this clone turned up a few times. CDR3 sequence: CASSLAIEPNTIYF. The DNA for the CDR3 is TGTGCCAGCAGCTTAGCTATTGAGCCGAACACCATATATTTT. The chain uses TRBV7-9 and TRBJ1-3; D call uncertain. V gave up 0 bases and J gave up 7 bases, with 10 bases separating them. Germline CDR1 and CDR2: SEHNR and FQNEAQ (reference sequence). The CDR3 is made up of 14 amino acids.

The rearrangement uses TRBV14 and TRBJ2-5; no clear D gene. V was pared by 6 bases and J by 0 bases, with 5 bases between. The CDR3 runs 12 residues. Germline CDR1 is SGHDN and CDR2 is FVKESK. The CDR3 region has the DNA TGTGCCAGCAGTGAGAACCAAGAGACCCAGTACTTC. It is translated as CASSENQETQYF.